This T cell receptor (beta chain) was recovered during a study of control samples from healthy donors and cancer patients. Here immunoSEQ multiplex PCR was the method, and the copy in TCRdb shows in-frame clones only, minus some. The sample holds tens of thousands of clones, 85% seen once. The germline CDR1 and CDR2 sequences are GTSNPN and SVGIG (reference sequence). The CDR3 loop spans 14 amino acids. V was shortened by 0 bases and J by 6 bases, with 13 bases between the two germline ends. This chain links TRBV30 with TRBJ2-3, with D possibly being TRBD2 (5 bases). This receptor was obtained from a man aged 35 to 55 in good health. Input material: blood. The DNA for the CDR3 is TGTGCCTGGAGTGTCGGAGCGGATTTGGATACGCAGTATTTT. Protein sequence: CAWSVGADLDTQYF. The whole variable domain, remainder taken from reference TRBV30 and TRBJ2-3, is SQTIHQWPATLVQPVGSPLSLECTVEGTSNPNLYWYRQAAGRGLQLLFYSVGIGQISSEVPQNLSASRPQDRQFILSSKKLLLSDSGFYLCAWSVGADLDTQYFGPGTRLTVL.